These 26 T cell receptor beta chains were sequenced from one sample in a study of T cell responses to AZD1222 COVID-19 vaccine. Sequencing used immunoSEQ multiplex PCR; TCRdb keeps in-frame clones, though not all of them. The table includes over 100,000 clones, about nine tenths detected once. The starting material was peripheral blood, obtained on day 0 of AZD1222 vaccination. Every receptor here comes from an adult in good health.

This chain joins TRBV5-4 and TRBJ2-1; TRBD2 agrees at 11 bases. Germline values: CDR1 SGHNT, CDR2 YYREEE (reference sequence). The CDR3 is made up of 17 amino acids. Trimming took 4 bases from V and 3 from J; bases not matched to a gene: 9. The CDR3 DNA is TGTGCCAGCAGCGGTACTAGCGGGGGTAACATCTACAATGAGCAGTTCTTC. Protein product: CASSGTSGGNIYNEQFF.

The chain recombines TRBV14 with TRBJ1-2, with D perhaps matching TRBD1 (6 bases). This CDR3 comprises 15 residues. Trimming took 2 bases from V and 3 from J, leaving 13 bases between them. Germline CDR1 SGHDN, CDR2 FVKESK. The CDR3 DNA sequence: TGTGCCAGCAGCCAAAGGTGGAGACAGGACTATGGCTACACCTTC. This gives the protein CASSQRWRQDYGYTF.

The chain couples TRBV18 to TRBJ1-5; D is possibly TRBD1 (5 bases). Germline CDR1 reads KGHSH; CDR2 reads LQKENI. CDR3 size: 15 residues. V was cut by 3 bases and J by 7 bases, with 16 bases left in between. The CDR3 region has the DNA TGTGCCAGCTCACCCGGGGCAGCCGACGGACAGCCCCAGCATTTT. It specifies CASSPGAADGQPQHF.

The chain joins TRBV6-5 to TRBJ2-4, with 7 nucleotides matching TRBD1. This CDR3 spans 13 amino acids. Losses at the gene ends were 7 bases for V and 16 bases for J; bases not matched to a gene: 16. Germline assignment: CDR1 MNHEY and CDR2 SVGAGI. The CDR3 DNA follows: TGTGCCAGCAAGGGGACAGAGACAGGGAGAAAATACTTC. Protein sequence: CASKGTETGRKYF.

The CDR3 loop is CASSLVTSGRPQYF. The CDR3 DNA sequence: TGTGCCAGCAGCTTAGTGACTAGCGGGAGGCCCCAGTACTTC. The V call is TRBV7-2, the J call TRBJ2-5, with 13 bases that match TRBD2. The CDR3 loop spans 14 amino acids. Germline V gives CDR1 SGHTA, CDR2 FQGNSA. The junction had 2 bases not matched to a gene; V was cut back by 1 base and J by 9 bases.

This chain links TRBV3-1 (or the pseudogene TRBV3-2) with TRBJ1-5; TRBD1 agrees at 7 bases. There are 19 residues in the CDR3. Germline V lookup: CDR1 LGHDT, CDR2 YNNKEL (reference sequence). V shed 0 bases and J 7 bases; nucleotides not matched to a gene: 18. The DNA of the CDR3 is TGTGCCAGCAGCCAAGATCGCAGACCGTGGACAGGAAGTATGCAGCCCCAGCATTTT. It is translated as CASSQDRRPWTGSMQPQHF.

As DNA, the CDR3 is TGTGCCAGCACAAGCAGCCCTTATGAAAAACTGTTTTTT. Translation gives CASTSSPYEKLFF. V usage is TRBV28 and J usage is TRBJ1-4; D remains ambiguous. Per the germline V gene, CDR1 is MDHEN and CDR2 is SYDVKM. This CDR3 is 13 amino acids long. With 7 bases removed from V and 6 bases from J, the gap between germline ends came to 12 bases.

The chain recombines TRBV2 with TRBJ2-3, with TRBD1 matching 7 bases. CDR1 is SNHLY, CDR2 FYNNEI, per germline. CDR3 length: 13 residues. V lost 9 bases and J lost 5; bases outside the gene matches: 8. The CDR3 protein is CARGRTGLDTQYF. The CDR3 DNA is TGTGCCAGGGGAAGGACAGGTTTAGATACGCAGTATTTT.

This rearrangement joins TRBV15 to TRBJ1-2; D gene unclear. The germline CDR1 and CDR2 sequences are LNHNV and YYDKDF (reference sequence). V lost 2 bases, J lost 3 bases, and 13 bases lay in between. The CDR3 totals 15 residues. The CDR3 bases are TGTGCCACCAGCAGAACCGCAGACCTTGACTATGGCTACACCTTC. Translating gives CATSRTADLDYGYTF.

The gene calls are TRBV19 and TRBJ1-2, with D possibly being TRBD1 (5 bases). Germline lookup yields CDR1 LNHDA and CDR2 SQIVND (reference sequence). The V gene lost 1 base and the J gene lost 4 bases, with 13 bases spanning the gap. The CDR3 covers 15 residues. The CDR3 nucleotides are TGTGCCAGTAGTATAGGGGGGTTTAGACTCTATGGCTACACCTTC. Translated: CASSIGGFRLYGYTF.

V usage is TRBV6-5 and J usage is TRBJ2-7, with D hard to call. Germline V lookup: CDR1 MNHEY, CDR2 SVGAGI. The CDR3 runs 12 residues. Trimming removed 7 bases at V and 9 bases at J, with 16 bases between. The CDR3 here is CASNAPAWGQYF. The CDR3 region has the DNA TGTGCCAGCAATGCGCCCGCCTGGGGGCAGTACTTC.

The chain uses TRBV9 and TRBJ2-2; 7 nucleotides line up with TRBD2. Losses at the gene ends were 0 bases for V and 4 bases for J; bases not matched to a gene: 3. Germline CDR1 and CDR2: SGDLS and YYNGEE. The CDR3 runs to 15 residues. The CDR3 DNA reads TGTGCCAGCAGCGTAGGTTGGGGGGGCACCGGGGAGCTGTTTTTT. It is translated as CASSVGWGGTGELFF.

The CDR3 DNA follows: TGTGCCAGCAGGTCGGGACAGGGACCCTATGGCTACACCTTC. Amino acid sequence: CASRSGQGPYGYTF. V is TRBV2 and J is TRBJ1-2; 9 bases align to TRBD1. Germline V gene sequence: CDR1 SNHLY, CDR2 FYNNEI. This CDR3 comprises 14 residues. V lost 6 bases to trimming and J lost 4 bases; unmatched junction nucleotides: 6.

The chain recombines TRBV3-1 (or the pseudogene TRBV3-2) with TRBJ2-3; a possible D gene is TRBD2 (6 bases). The CDR3 loop spans 18 amino acids. Germline values: CDR1 LGHDT, CDR2 YNNKEL (reference sequence). The germline V and J ends were trimmed by 1 base and 2 bases, with 19 bases remaining between them. As DNA, the CDR3 is TGTGCCAGCAGCCAAGCGTTGGTGTACGGGGGAGACACAGATACGCAGTATTTT. Translation: CASSQALVYGGDTDTQYF.

The chain links TRBV5-1 to TRBJ1-1; 10 positions match TRBD1. This CDR3 has 15 amino acids. Germline V gene lookup returns CDR1 SGHRS and CDR2 YFSETQ. Trimming at V came to 4 bases and at J to 3 bases, leaving 6 bases not matched to a gene. This CDR3 reads CASSHRDRGYTEAFF. CDR3 DNA sequence: TGCGCCAGCAGCCACCGGGACAGGGGATACACTGAAGCTTTCTTT.

V gene TRBV7-9 combines with J gene TRBJ2-1; D not resolved. Trimming removed 5 bases at V and 7 bases at J, with 15 bases between. The CDR3 sequence is 14 residues long. Germline CDR1 SEHNR, CDR2 FQNEAQ (reference sequence). CDR3: CASSPVVGRNEQFF. The CDR3 DNA reads TGTGCCAGCAGCCCCGTCGTGGGCCGGAATGAGCAGTTCTTC. Using reference TRBV7-9 and TRBJ2-1 for the parts outside the CDR3, the full variable domain is DTGVSQNPRHKITKRGQNVTFRCDPISEHNRLYWYRQTLGQGPEFLTYFQNEAQLEKSRLLSDRFSAERPKGSFSTLEIQRTEQGDSAMYLCASSPVVGRNEQFFGPGTRLTVL.

This sequence joins TRBV3-1 (or the pseudogene TRBV3-2) and TRBJ2-7; D call uncertain. This CDR3 comprises 14 residues. Looked up from germline, CDR1 is LGHDT and CDR2 is YNNKEL (reference sequence). V dropped 1 base and J dropped 2 bases, with 9 bases sitting between them. The CDR3 coding sequence is TGTGCCAGCAGCCAAGGGCACCGAACCTACGAGCAGTACTTC. This sequence encodes CASSQGHRTYEQYF.

This chain joins TRBV6-4 and TRBJ2-1; D gene uncertain. Trimming pared 2 bases from V and 8 bases from J, leaving 7 bases between. Germline V gene lookup returns CDR1 MRHNA and CDR2 SNTAGT. The CDR3 sequence is 12 residues long. The CDR3 DNA follows: TGTGCCAGCAGTGACGTGCGAGATGAGCAGTTCTTC. Amino acid sequence: CASSDVRDEQFF.

The chain has TRBV5-4 and TRBJ2-3; 10 bases are shared with TRBD2. CDR1 and CDR2 from the germline V gene are SGHNT and YYREEE (reference sequence). The length of the CDR3 is 15 residues. Trimming took 5 bases from V and 3 from J; bases not matched to a gene: 6. The CDR3 protein is CASRSGTSVTDTQYF. The CDR3 DNA is TGTGCCAGCAGATCCGGGACTAGCGTTACAGATACGCAGTATTTT.

The chain recombines TRBV7-8 with TRBJ2-7; perhaps D is TRBD1 or TRBD2 (5 bases each). The CDR3 runs to 14 residues. Trimming took off 1 base at V and 6 bases at J, with 13 bases between the two ends. The germline V gene encodes CDR1 SGHVS and CDR2 FQNEAQ. The CDR3 region is CASSLVSTGGEQYF. Here the CDR3 DNA reads TGTGCCAGCAGCTTAGTCTCCACTGGGGGCGAGCAGTACTTC.

The chain carries TRBV11-2 and TRBJ1-1, with TRBD1 identical over 11 bases. The J segment lost 10 bases and the V segment lost 3 bases, leaving 10 bases of the junction unmatched. The CDR3 is 15 residues long. The V gene's germline CDR1 is SGHAT and CDR2 FQNNGV. The CDR3 DNA reads TGTGCCAGCAGCTTGATAGGACAGGGGGCATCAGGAGCTTTCTTT. Residues: CASSLIGQGASGAFF.

The rearrangement uses TRBV18 and TRBJ1-1; no clear D. This CDR3 spans 14 amino acids. V dropped 4 bases and J dropped 1 base, with 10 bases sitting between them. Germline V gives CDR1 KGHSH, CDR2 LQKENI. The chain's CDR3 is CASSLTGENTEAFF. DNA for the CDR3: TGTGCCAGCTCACTAACCGGGGAGAACACTGAAGCTTTCTTT.

V gene TRBV3-1 (or the pseudogene TRBV3-2) combines with J gene TRBJ1-1; TRBD1 is a possible D gene (5 bases). V lost 5 bases and J 6 bases, leaving 16 bases between the germline ends. The CDR3 consists of 14 residues. Germline lookup yields CDR1 LGHDT and CDR2 YNNKEL (reference sequence). CDR3 sequence (DNA): TGTGCCAGCAGCAGGACACTTCGAGGCGCTGAAGCTTTCTTT. Amino acids: CASSRTLRGAEAFF.

V gene TRBV14 combines with J gene TRBJ2-5, with D perhaps TRBD1 or TRBD2 (5 bases each). CDR3 length equals 16 residues. Germline CDR1 SGHDN, CDR2 FVKESK. The V and J ends lost 0 bases and 2 bases respectively, with 13 bases between them. The CDR3 bases are TGTGCCAGCAGCCAAGAGGGACGGTCGCTACAAGAGACCCAGTACTTC. This translates into CASSQEGRSLQETQYF.

The V call is TRBV14, the J call TRBJ2-7, with D unclear. V gave up 1 base and J gave up 4 bases, with 5 bases separating them. CDR3 length equals 12 residues. Germline CDR1 is SGHDN and CDR2 is FVKESK. The CDR3 DNA is TGTGCCAGCAGCCAAGTTTGGTACGAGCAGTACTTC. This codes for CASSQVWYEQYF.

The chain employs TRBV15 and TRBJ1-1, with D possibly being TRBD1 (5 bases). The CDR3 runs to 13 residues. Trimming stripped 8 bases from V and 4 bases from J, with 14 bases between. Germline V lookup: CDR1 LNHNV, CDR2 YYDKDF (reference sequence). CDR3 protein: CATGAQHSTEAFF. In DNA, the CDR3 is TGTGCCACCGGGGCGCAGCATTCCACTGAAGCTTTCTTT.